This entry lists 4 T cell receptor beta chains sequenced from one sample in a study of OX40 agonist ivuxolimab in advanced cancers. The assay was immunoSEQ multiplex PCR, and TCRdb's table has in-frame clones only and misses some. The table shows 70,000 to 95,000 clones, with roughly 90% occurring only once. This specimen was CD4+ or CD8+ T cells sorted from blood, taken in a trial of the OX40 agonist ivuxolimab. The receptors were sampled from an adult with an advanced solid tumor such as melanoma, head and neck, liver or kidney cancer.

The CDR3 DNA sequence: TGTGCCAGCTCACCGGGGCACGGCTCCGATGCTTTCTTT. As protein: CASSPGHGSDAFF. The V call is TRBV18, the J call TRBJ1-1, with D possibly matching TRBD1 (5 bases). Germline-derived CDR1 and CDR2 are KGHSH and LQKENI. This CDR3 comprises 13 residues. V was pared by 3 bases and J by 11 bases, with 16 bases between.

The genes are TRBV18 and TRBJ2-7; TRBD2 agrees at 16 bases. This CDR3 contains 16 residues. V lost 3 bases to trimming and J lost 5 bases; unmatched junction nucleotides: 4. Germline assignment: CDR1 KGHSH and CDR2 LQKENI. The CDR3 region has the DNA TGTGCCAGCTCACCGGGACTAGCGGGAGGGCGGAACGAGCAGTACTTC. Protein: CASSPGLAGGRNEQYF.

The rearrangement uses TRBV2 and TRBJ2-1; possibly TRBD1 or TRBD2 for D (5 bases each). V lost 2 bases and J 3 bases, leaving 14 bases between the germline ends. Germline-derived CDR1 and CDR2 are SNHLY and FYNNEI. This CDR3 has 16 amino acids. The CDR3 nucleotides read TGTGCCAGCAGTGAATCCCGGGACGCCCTCTACAATGAGCAGTTCTTC. It translates to CASSESRDALYNEQFF. The full variable domain, completed using reference TRBV2 and TRBJ2-1, is EPEVTQTPSHQVTQMGQEVILRCVPISNHLYFYWYRQILGQKVEFLVSFYNNEISEKSEIFDDQFSVERPDGSNFTLKIRSTKLEDSAMYFCASSESRDALYNEQFFGPGTRLTVL.

This clone was detected only a few times. The chain uses TRBV28 and TRBJ1-5; no clear D. CDR3 length equals 12 residues. Germline V gene sequence: CDR1 MDHEN, CDR2 SYDVKM. Trimming stripped 10 bases from V and 2 bases from J, with 9 bases between. DNA of the CDR3: TGTGCCACGTCAGTGGGCAATCAGCCCCAGCATTTT. Protein sequence: CATSVGNQPQHF.